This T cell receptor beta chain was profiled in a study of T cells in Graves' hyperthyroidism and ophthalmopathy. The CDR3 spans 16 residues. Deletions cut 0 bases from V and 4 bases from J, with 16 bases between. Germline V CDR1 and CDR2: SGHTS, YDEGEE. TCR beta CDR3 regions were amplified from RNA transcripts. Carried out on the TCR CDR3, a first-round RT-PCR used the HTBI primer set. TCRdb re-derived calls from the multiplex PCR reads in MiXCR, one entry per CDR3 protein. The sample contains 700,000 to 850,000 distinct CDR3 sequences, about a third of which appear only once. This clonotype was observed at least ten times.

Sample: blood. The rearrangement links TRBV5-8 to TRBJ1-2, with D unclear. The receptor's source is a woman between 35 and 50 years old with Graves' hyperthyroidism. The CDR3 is CASSLASEPTGYGYTF. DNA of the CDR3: TGTGCCAGCAGCTTGGCTTCTGAGCCCACTGGCTATGGCTACACCTTC.